Below, 9 T cell receptor beta chains from the same sample are listed, as sequenced in a study of cytomegalovirus exposure and HLA in healthy donors. 13 Jbeta primers and 60 Vbeta primers were used for the PCR. Profiling relied on immunoSEQ multiplex PCR, and the TCRdb table lists in-frame clones only, not all of them. This sample carries over 100,000 clones, roughly 65% of them seen once, and the ten largest clones take less than 12%. Sequenced: PBMCs. The source of these receptors is a man aged 35 to 55 in good health and CMV-seropositive.

The CDR3 DNA is TGTGCCAGCAGCGTAGACGTAGCGGGAGAAGAGACCCAGTACTTC. Encoded protein: CASSVDVAGEETQYF. The V and J genes are TRBV9 and TRBJ2-5; TRBD2 matches at 9 bases. CDR1 and CDR2 (germline): SGDLS, YYNGEE. J was trimmed by 3 bases and V by 0 bases; bases with no gene match: 3. The length of the CDR3 is 15 residues.

V usage is TRBV9 and J usage is TRBJ2-7, with 12 nucleotides matching TRBD2. CDR3 length: 16 amino acids. The V gene's germline CDR1 is SGDLS and CDR2 YYNGEE. After removal of 4 bases from V and 2 bases from J, the junction contained 7 bases not matched to a gene. DNA for the CDR3: TGTGCCAGCAGCACAACGACTAGCGGGGGTCCCTACGAGCAGTACTTC. It is translated as CASSTTTSGGPYEQYF.

This rearrangement joins TRBV7-8 to TRBJ2-7, with D possibly TRBD1 on 5 matching bases. V lost 5 bases to trimming and J lost 4 bases, with 9 bases between them. This CDR3 comprises 12 residues. Per the germline V gene, CDR1 is SGHVS and CDR2 is FQNEAQ. The CDR3 DNA follows: TGTGCCAGCAGCCCAGGGATTTACGAGCAGTACTTC. It translates to CASSPGIYEQYF.

The V and J genes are TRBV7-3 and TRBJ2-7, with 9 bases identical to TRBD1. This CDR3 has 14 residues. CDR1 is SGHTA, CDR2 FQGTGA, per germline. With 5 bases clipped from V and 2 bases from J, the junction kept 4 bases outside the gene matches. The CDR3 spells CASSIGTGPYEQYF. CDR3 coding DNA: TGTGCCAGCAGCATCGGGACAGGGCCCTACGAGCAGTACTTC.

This clone has only a few counts. V is TRBV4-3 and J is TRBJ1-4, with 9 bases fitting TRBD1. The trim removed 1 base at V and 8 bases at J, leaving 2 bases unmatched. The CDR3 has 14 residues. Germline CDR1 reads LGHNA; CDR2 reads YSLEER. Here the CDR3 reads CASSQGQGGEKLFF. The DNA of the CDR3 is TGCGCCAGCAGCCAAGGACAGGGGGGCGAAAAACTGTTTTTT.

V and J are TRBV19 and TRBJ1-1, with no clear D. V lost 5 bases and J lost 3, with 10 bases in between. CDR1 and CDR2 (germline): LNHDA, SQIVND (reference sequence). The CDR3 covers 13 residues. The CDR3 DNA is TGTGCCAGTAGTCTTCATCGAGACACTGAAGCTTTCTTT. Its translation: CASSLHRDTEAFF. Full variable domain (outside the CDR3, taken from reference TRBV19 and TRBJ1-1): DGGITQSPKYLFRKEGQNVTLSCEQNLNHDAMYWYRQDPGQGLRLIYYSQIVNDFQKGDIAEGYSVSREKKESFPLTVTSAQKNPTAFYLCASSLHRDTEAFFGQGTRLTVV.

A few counts support this clone. The chain uses TRBV7-3 and TRBJ2-6; D ambiguous. The length of the CDR3 is 16 residues. Germline-derived CDR1 and CDR2 are SGHTA and FQGTGA. Trimming removed 1 base at V and 0 bases at J, with 7 bases between. The CDR3 coding sequence is TGTGCCAGCAGCTTAATTGTCGGCTCTGGGGCCAACGTCCTGACTTTC. This gives the protein CASSLIVGSGANVLTF.

The rearrangement links TRBV18 to TRBJ2-1, with 11 nucleotides matching TRBD2. Germline trimming cut 1 base from V and 4 bases from J; bases unmatched to any gene: 6. The CDR3 has 17 residues. Germline values: CDR1 KGHSH, CDR2 LQKENI. CDR3 sequence: CASSPLNLAGGYNEQFF. The CDR3 region has the DNA TGTGCCAGCTCACCACTGAATCTAGCGGGGGGTTACAATGAGCAGTTCTTC.

The chain combines TRBV29-1 with TRBJ2-7, with D maybe TRBD2 (5 bases). This CDR3 spans 10 amino acids. Germline CDR1 SQVTM, CDR2 ANQGSEA. Deletions cut 3 bases from V and 6 bases from J, with 6 bases between. The CDR3 is CSVERVEQYF. The CDR3 DNA reads TGCAGCGTTGAGAGGGTCGAGCAGTACTTC.